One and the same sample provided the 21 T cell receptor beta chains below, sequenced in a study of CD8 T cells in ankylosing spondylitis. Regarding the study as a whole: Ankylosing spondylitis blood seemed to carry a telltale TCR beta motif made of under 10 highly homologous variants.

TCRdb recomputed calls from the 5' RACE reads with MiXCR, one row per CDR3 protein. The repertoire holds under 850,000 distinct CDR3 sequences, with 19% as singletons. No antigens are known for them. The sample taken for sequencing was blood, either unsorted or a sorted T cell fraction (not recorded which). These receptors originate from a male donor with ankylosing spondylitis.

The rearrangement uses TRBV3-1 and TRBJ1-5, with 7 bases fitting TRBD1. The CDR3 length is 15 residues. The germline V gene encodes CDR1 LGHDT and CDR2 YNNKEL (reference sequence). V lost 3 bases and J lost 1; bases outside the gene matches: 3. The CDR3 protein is CASSQEQGSNQPQHF. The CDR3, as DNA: TGTGCCAGCAGCCAGGAACAGGGGAGCAATCAGCCCCAGCATTTT.

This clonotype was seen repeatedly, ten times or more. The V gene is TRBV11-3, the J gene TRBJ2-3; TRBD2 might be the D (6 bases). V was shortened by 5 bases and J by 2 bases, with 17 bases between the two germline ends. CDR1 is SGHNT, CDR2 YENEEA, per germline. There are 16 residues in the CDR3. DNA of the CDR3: TGTGCCAGCAGCCCCCCGGGGCGGGGACTCACAGATACGCAGTATTTT. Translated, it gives CASSPPGRGLTDTQYF.

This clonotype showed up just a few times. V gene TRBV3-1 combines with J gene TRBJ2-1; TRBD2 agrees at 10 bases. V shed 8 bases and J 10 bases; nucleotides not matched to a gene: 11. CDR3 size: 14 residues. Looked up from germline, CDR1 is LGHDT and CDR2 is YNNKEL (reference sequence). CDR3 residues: CASSTKRGGTEQFF. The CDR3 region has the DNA TGTGCCAGCTCGACCAAGCGGGGGGGGACCGAGCAGTTCTTC.

As DNA, the CDR3 is TGCAGTGCTACCGACAGGGCTCGCGAGCAGTACTTC. This translates into CSATDRAREQYF. The rearrangement joins TRBV20-1 to TRBJ2-7; TRBD1 matches at 7 bases. Germline-derived CDR1 and CDR2 are DFQATT and SNEGSKA (reference sequence). Trimming cost V 4 bases and J 6 bases; bases outside gene matches: 6. The CDR3 extends over 12 amino acids.

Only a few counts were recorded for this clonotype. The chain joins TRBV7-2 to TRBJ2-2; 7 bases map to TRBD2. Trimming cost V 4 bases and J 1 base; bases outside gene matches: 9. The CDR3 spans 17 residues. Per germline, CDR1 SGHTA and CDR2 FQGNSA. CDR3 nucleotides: TGTGCCAGCAGCTCCAGAAGCGGGAAATGGAACACCGGGGAGCTGTTTTTT. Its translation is CASSSRSGKWNTGELFF.

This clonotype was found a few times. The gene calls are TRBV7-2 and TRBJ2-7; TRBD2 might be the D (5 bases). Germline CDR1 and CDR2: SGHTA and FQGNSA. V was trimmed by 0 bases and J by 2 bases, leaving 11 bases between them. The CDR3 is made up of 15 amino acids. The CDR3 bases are TGTGCCAGCAGCTTAGCGAGGGCTAACCCCTACGAGCAGTACTTC. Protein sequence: CASSLARANPYEQYF.

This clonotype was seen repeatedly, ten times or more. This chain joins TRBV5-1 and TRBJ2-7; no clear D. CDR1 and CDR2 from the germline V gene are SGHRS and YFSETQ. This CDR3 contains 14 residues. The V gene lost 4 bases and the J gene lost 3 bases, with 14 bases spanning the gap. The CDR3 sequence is CASSPLDLNYEQYF. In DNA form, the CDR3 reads TGCGCCAGCAGCCCCCTGGATTTAAACTACGAGCAGTACTTC.

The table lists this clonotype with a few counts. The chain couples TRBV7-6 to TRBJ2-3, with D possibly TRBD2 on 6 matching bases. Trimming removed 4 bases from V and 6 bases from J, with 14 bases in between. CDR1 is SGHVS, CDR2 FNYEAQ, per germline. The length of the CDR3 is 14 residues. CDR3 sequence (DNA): TGTGCCAGCAGCTCGGGACTGCAGTGGGATACGCAGTATTTT. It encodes CASSSGLQWDTQYF.

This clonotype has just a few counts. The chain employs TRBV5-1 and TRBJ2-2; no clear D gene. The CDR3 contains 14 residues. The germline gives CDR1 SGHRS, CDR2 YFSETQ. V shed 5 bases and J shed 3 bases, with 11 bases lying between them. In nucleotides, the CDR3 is TGCGCCAGCAGAGGCGAGGTAGACACCGGGGAGCTGTTTTTT. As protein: CASRGEVDTGELFF.

CDR3 sequence (DNA): TGTGCCAGCTTTCCGGGAGGTTACAATGAGCAGTTCTTC. Its protein is CASFPGGYNEQFF. V is TRBV30 and J is TRBJ2-1; 7 nucleotides agree with TRBD2. Germline CDR1 reads GTSNPN; CDR2 reads SVGIG (reference sequence). Trimming removed 8 bases from V and 4 bases from J; junction bases left unmatched: 8. The length of the CDR3 is 13 residues.

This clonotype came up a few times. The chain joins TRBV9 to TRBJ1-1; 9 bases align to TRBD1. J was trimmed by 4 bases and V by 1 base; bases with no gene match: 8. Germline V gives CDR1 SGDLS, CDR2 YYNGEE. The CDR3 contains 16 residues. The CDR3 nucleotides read TGTGCCAGCAGCGTACCTCGGACAGGGGAGGTCACTGAAGCTTTCTTT. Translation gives CASSVPRTGEVTEAFF.

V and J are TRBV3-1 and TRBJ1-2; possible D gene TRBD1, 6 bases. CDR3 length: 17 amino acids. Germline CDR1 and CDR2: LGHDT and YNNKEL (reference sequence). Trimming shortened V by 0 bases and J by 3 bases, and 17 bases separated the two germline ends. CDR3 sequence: CASSQEVGGARHYGYTF. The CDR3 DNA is TGTGCCAGCAGCCAAGAAGTAGGGGGGGCGCGTCACTATGGCTACACCTTC. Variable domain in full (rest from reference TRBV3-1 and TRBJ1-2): DTAVSQTPKYLVTQMGNDKSIKCEQNLGHDTMYWYKQDSKKFLKIMFSYNNKELIINETVPNRFSPKSPDKAHLNLHINSLELGDSAVYFCASSQEVGGARHYGYTFGSGTRLTVV.

The CDR3 nucleotides read TGTGCCACCAGCAGAGACGAGGGGACTAGCGGGATTGAGCAGTACTTC. Protein sequence: CATSRDEGTSGIEQYF. The chain carries TRBV15 and TRBJ2-7, with 13 bases fitting TRBD2. The germline gives CDR1 LNHNV, CDR2 YYDKDF (reference sequence). This CDR3 spans 16 amino acids. With V trimmed by 0 bases and J by 7 bases, 6 bases remained unmatched.

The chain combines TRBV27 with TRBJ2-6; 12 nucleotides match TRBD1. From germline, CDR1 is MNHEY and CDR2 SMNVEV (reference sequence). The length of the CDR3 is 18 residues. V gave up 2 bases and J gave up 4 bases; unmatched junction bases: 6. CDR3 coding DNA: TGTGCCAGCAGTTTAGCGGGACAGGGGGCATCAGGGGCCAACGTCCTGACTTTC. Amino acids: CASSLAGQGASGANVLTF. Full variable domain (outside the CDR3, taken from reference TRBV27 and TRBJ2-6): EAQVTQNPRYLITVTGKKLTVTCSQNMNHEYMSWYRQDPGLGLRQIYYSMNVEVTDKGDVPEGYKVSRKEKRNFPLILESPSPNQTSLYFCASSLAGQGASGANVLTFGAGSRLTVL.

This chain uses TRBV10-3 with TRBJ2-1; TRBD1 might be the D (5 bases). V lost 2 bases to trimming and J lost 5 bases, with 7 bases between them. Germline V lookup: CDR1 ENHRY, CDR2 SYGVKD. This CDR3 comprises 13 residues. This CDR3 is CAISERTNNEQFF. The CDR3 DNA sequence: TGTGCCATCAGTGAGCGGACAAACAATGAGCAGTTCTTC.

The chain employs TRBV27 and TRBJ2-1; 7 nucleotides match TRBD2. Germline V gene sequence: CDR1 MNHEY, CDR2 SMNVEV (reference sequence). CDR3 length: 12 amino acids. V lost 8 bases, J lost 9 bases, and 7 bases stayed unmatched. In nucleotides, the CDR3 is TGTGCCAGCGGCCTTTTAGCGGGTGAGCAGTTCTTC. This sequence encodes CASGLLAGEQFF.

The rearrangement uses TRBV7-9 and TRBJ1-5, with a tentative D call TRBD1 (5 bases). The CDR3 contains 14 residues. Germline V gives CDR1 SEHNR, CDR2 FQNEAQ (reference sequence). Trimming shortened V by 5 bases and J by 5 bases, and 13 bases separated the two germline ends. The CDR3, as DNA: TGTGCCAGCAGCCTAGTGGGGGTTCATCAGCCCCAGCATTTT. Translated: CASSLVGVHQPQHF.

In DNA, the CDR3 is TGCAGTGCTAGGGTGGCGGGATCTAGCGAGCAGTACTTC. It is translated as CSARVAGSSEQYF. V usage is TRBV20-1 and J usage is TRBJ2-7; D might be TRBD2 (6 bases). Trimming shortened V by 3 bases and J by 6 bases, and 15 bases separated the two germline ends. The CDR3 is 13 amino acids. In germline, CDR1 is DFQATT, CDR2 SNEGSKA (reference sequence).

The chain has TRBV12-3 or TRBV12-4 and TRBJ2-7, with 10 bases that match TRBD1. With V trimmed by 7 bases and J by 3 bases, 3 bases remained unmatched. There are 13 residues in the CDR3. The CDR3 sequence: CASMGQGHYEQYF. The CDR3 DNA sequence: TGTGCCAGCATGGGACAGGGGCACTACGAGCAGTACTTC.

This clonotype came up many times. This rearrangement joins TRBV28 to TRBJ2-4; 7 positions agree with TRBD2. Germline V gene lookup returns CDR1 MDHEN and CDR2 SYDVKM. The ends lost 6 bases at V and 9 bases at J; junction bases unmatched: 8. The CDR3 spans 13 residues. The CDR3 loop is CASRPDGEGIQYF. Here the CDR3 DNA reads TGTGCCAGCAGGCCCGACGGGGAGGGCATTCAGTACTTC.

CDR3 coding DNA: TGTGCCAGCAGTGAGCAGGGAAACGAGCAGTACTTC. It encodes CASSEQGNEQYF. The chain recombines TRBV6-1 with TRBJ2-7; possibly TRBD1 for D (5 bases). This CDR3 has 12 residues. V shed 3 bases and J shed 5 bases, with 8 bases lying between them. Germline loops: CDR1 MNHNS, CDR2 SASEGT.